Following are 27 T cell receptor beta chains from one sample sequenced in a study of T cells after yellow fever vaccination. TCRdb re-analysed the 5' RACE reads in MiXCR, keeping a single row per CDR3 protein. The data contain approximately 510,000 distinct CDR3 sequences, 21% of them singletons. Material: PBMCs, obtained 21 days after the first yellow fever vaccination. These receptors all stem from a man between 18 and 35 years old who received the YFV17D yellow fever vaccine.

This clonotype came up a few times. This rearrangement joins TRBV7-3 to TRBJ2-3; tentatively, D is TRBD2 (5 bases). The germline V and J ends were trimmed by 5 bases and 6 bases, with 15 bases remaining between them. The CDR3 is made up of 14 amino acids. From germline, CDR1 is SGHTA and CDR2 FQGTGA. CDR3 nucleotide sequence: TGTGCCAGCAGCCGGACCAGTCGGAGGGATACGCAGTATTTT. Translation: CASSRTSRRDTQYF.

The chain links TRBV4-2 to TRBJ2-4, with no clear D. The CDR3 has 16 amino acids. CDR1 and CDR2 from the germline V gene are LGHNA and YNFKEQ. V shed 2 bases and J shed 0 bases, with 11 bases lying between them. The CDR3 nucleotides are TGTGCCAGCAGCCAACCTAATATACTAGCCAAAAACATTCAGTACTTC. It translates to CASSQPNILAKNIQYF.

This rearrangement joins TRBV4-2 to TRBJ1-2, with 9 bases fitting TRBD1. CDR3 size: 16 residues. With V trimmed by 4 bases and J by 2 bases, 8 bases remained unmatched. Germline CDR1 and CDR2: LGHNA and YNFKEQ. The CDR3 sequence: CASSPTTTGGNYGYTF. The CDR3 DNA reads TGTGCCAGCAGCCCCACAACGACAGGGGGAAACTATGGCTACACCTTC.

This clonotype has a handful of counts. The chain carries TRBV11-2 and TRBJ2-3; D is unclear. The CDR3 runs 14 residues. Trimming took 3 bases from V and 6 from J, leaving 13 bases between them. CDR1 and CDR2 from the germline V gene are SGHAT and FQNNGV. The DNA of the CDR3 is TGTGCCAGCAGCTTGGTGGAACTCACGGATACGCAGTATTTT. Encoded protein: CASSLVELTDTQYF.

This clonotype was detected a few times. This CDR3 is CATSRDPDNTEAFF. The CDR3, as DNA: TGTGCCACCAGCAGAGATCCCGACAACACTGAAGCTTTCTTT. This rearrangement joins TRBV15 to TRBJ1-1; D unclear. V was trimmed by 0 bases and J by 2 bases, leaving 7 bases between them. CDR3 length equals 14 residues. Looked up from germline, CDR1 is LNHNV and CDR2 is YYDKDF (reference sequence).

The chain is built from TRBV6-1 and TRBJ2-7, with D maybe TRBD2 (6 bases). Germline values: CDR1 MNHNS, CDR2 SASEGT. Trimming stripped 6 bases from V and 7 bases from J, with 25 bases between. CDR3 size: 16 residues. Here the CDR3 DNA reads TGTGCCAGCAGCTCGCTCCCCGGGGGTAGTTGGTTAGAGCAGTACTTC. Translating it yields CASSSLPGGSWLEQYF.

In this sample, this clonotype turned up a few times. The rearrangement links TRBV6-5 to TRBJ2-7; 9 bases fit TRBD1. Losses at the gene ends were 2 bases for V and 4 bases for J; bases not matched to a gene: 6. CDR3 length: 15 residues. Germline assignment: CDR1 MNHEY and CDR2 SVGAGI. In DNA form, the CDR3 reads TGTGCCAGCAGTTACCCTGGACAGGGGAGGTACGAGCAGTACTTC. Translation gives CASSYPGQGRYEQYF.

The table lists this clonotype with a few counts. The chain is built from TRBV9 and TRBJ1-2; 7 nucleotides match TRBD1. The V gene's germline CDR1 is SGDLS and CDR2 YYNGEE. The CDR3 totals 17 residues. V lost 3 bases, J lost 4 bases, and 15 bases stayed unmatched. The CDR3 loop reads CASSAQRNRGVGYGYTF. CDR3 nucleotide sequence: TGTGCCAGCAGCGCCCAACGGAACAGGGGAGTAGGCTATGGCTACACCTTC.

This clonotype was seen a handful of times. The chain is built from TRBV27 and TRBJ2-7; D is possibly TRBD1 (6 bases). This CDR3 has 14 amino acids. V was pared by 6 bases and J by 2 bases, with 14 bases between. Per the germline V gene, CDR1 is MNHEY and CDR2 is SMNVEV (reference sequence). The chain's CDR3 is CASSETGSPYEQYF. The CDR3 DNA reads TGTGCCAGCAGCGAAACAGGGAGCCCCTACGAGCAGTACTTC.

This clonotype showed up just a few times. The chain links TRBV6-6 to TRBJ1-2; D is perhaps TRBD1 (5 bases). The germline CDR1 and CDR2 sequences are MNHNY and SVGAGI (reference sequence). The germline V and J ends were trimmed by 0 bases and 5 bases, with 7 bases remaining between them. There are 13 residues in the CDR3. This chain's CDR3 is CASSYSGVYGYTF. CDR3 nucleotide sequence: TGTGCCAGCAGTTACTCGGGGGTTTATGGCTACACCTTC.

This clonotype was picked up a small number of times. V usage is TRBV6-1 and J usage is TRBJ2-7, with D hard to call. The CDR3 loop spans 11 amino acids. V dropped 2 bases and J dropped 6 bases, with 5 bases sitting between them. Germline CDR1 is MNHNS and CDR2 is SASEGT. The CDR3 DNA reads TGTGCCAGCAGTGAATGGGCCGAGCAGTACTTC. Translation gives CASSEWAEQYF.

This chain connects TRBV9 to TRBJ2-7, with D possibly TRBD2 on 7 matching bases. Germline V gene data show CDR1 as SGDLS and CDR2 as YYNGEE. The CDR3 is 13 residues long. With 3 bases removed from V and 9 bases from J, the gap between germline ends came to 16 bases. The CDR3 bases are TGTGCCAGCAGCGGGGGGGGCGGACCCGTGCAGTACTTC. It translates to CASSGGGGPVQYF.

CDR3 bases: TGCGCCAGCAGCTTGGAGGGCCGCGGGACGGGGCCAGATACGCAGTATTTT. It specifies CASSLEGRGTGPDTQYF. This sequence joins TRBV5-1 and TRBJ2-3; TRBD2 is a possible D gene (6 bases). V lost 0 bases and J lost 4, with 18 bases in between. This CDR3 is 17 amino acids long. Germline CDR1 reads SGHRS; CDR2 reads YFSETQ.

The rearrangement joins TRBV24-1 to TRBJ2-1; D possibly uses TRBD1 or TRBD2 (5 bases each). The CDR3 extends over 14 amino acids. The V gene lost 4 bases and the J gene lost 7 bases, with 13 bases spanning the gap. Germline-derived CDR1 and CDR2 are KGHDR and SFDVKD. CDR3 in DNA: TGTGCCACCAGTGACCCGGGGCGCCGGAATGAGCAGTTCTTC. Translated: CATSDPGRRNEQFF.

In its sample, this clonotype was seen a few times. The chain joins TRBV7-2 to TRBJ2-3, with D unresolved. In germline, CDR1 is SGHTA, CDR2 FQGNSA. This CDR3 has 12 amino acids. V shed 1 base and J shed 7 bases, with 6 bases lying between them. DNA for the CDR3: TGTGCCAGCAGCTTAGGCCAGAATACGCAGTATTTT. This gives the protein CASSLGQNTQYF. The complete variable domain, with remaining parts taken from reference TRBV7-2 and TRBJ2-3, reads GAGVSQSPSNKVTEKGKDVELRCDPISGHTALYWYRQSLGQGLEFLIYFQGNSAPDKSGLPSDRFSAERTGGSVSTLTIQRTQQEDSAVYLCASSLGQNTQYFGPGTRLTVL.

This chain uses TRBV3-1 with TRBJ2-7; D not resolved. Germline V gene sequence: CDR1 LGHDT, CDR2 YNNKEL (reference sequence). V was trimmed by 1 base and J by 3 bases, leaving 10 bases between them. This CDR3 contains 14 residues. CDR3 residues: CASSQGFHHYEQYV. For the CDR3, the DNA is TGTGCCAGCAGCCAAGGTTTTCACCACTACGAGCAGTACGTC.

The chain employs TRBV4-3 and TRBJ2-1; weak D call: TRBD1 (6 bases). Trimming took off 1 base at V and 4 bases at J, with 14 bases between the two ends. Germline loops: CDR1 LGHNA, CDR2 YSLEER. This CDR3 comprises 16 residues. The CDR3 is CASSQAPGAAYNEQFF. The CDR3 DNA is TGCGCCAGCAGCCAAGCGCCAGGGGCTGCATACAATGAGCAGTTCTTC.

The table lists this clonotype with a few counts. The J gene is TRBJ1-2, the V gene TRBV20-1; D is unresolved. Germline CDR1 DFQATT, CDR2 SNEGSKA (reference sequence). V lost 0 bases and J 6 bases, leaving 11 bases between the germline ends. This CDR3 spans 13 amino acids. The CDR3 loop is CSARDPGVHGYTF. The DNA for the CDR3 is TGCAGTGCTAGAGATCCCGGGGTGCATGGCTACACCTTC.

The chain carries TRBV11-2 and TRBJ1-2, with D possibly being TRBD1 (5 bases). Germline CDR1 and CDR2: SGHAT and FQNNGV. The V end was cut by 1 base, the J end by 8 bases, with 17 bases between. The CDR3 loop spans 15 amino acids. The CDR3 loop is CASSLGAGPGRGYTF. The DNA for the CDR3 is TGTGCCAGCAGCTTAGGGGCAGGGCCCGGAAGGGGCTACACCTTC.

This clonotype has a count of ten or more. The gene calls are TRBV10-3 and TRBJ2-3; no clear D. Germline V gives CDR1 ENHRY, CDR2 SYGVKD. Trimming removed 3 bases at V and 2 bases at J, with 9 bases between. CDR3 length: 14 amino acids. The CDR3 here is CAISEDHYTDTQYF. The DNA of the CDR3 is TGTGCCATCAGTGAAGACCACTACACAGATACGCAGTATTTT.

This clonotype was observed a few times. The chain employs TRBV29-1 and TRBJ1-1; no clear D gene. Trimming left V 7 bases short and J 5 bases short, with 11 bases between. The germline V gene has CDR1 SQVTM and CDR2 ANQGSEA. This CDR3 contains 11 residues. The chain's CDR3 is CSAELGTEAFF. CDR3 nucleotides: TGCAGCGCTGAGCTTGGAACTGAAGCTTTCTTT.

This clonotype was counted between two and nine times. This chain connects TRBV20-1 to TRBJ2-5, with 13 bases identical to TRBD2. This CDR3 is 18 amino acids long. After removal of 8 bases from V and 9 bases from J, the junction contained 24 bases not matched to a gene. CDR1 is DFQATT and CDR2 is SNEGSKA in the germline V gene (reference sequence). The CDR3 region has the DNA TGCAGTACCCTTCCGGGACTAGCGGGGCGGGGGCCCAGGGGGTCCCAGTACTTC. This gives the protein CSTLPGLAGRGPRGSQYF.

The CDR3 DNA follows: TGTGCCAGCAGCGTAAGGGACAGAGGGGGTTCACCCCTCCACTTT. Amino acids: CASSVRDRGGSPLHF. The gene calls are TRBV11-2 and TRBJ1-6; 7 bases fit TRBD1. CDR1 is SGHAT, CDR2 FQNNGV, per germline. V shed 5 bases and J 9 bases; nucleotides not matched to a gene: 10. The CDR3 contains 15 residues.

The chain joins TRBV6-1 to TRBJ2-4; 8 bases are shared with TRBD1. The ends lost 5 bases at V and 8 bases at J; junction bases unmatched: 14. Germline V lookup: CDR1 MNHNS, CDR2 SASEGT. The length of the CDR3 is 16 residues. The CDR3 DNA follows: TGTGCCAGCAGTCCTCGGGGACAGGACGCGTCTGACATTCAGTACTTC. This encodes CASSPRGQDASDIQYF.

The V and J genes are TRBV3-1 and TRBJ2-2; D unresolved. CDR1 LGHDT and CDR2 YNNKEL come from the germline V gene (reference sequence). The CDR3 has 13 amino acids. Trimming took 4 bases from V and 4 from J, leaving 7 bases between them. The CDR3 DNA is TGTGCCAGCAGCCCAAGGCCCACCGGGGAGCTGTTTTTT. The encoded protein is CASSPRPTGELFF.

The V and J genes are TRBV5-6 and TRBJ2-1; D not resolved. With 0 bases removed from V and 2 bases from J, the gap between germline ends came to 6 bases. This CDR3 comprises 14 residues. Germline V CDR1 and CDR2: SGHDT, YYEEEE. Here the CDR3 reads CASSLVNTYNEQFF. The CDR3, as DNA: TGTGCCAGCAGCTTGGTAAATACCTACAATGAGCAGTTCTTC.

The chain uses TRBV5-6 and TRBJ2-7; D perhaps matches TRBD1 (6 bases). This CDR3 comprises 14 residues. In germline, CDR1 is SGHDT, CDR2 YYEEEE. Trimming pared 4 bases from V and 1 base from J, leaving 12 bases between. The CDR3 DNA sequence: TGTGCCAGCAGCCATCGGACAGAGTCCTACGAGCAGTACGTC. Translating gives CASSHRTESYEQYV.